This passage covers 32 T cell receptor beta chains from one sample sequenced in a study of blood T cell repertoires in COVID-19. The table came from immunoSEQ multiplex PCR; TCRdb's copy has only in-frame clones and leaves some out. The sample includes under 130,000 clones, roughly 90% of them seen just once. The sample taken for sequencing was peripheral blood. Source of these receptors: a human donor in a cohort sampled during active COVID-19.

J is TRBJ2-1 and V is TRBV12-3 or TRBV12-4, with D possibly matching TRBD1 (6 bases). This CDR3 comprises 12 residues. V shed 3 bases and J shed 8 bases, with 8 bases lying between them. In nucleotides, the CDR3 is TGTGCCAGCAGTTTGGGGGCTTATGAGCAGTTCTTC. Protein: CASSLGAYEQFF.

This clone has a count of ten or more. The chain has TRBV9 and TRBJ2-7; TRBD2 matches 7 bases. Unmatched junction bases numbered 12, after V lost 3 bases and J lost 3 bases. Germline V lookup: CDR1 SGDLS, CDR2 YYNGEE. The CDR3 sequence is 16 residues long. CDR3: CASSGPPGGSIYEQYF. The DNA of the CDR3 is TGTGCCAGCAGCGGACCCCCTGGCGGGAGTATCTACGAGCAGTACTTC.

CDR3 bases: TGTGCCATCAGTGACCAGCCGGGACAGGGATATTCACCCCTCCACTTT. Translating gives CAISDQPGQGYSPLHF. The genes are TRBV10-3 and TRBJ1-6, with TRBD1 identical over 9 bases. CDR1 is ENHRY, CDR2 SYGVKD, per germline. The CDR3 extends over 16 amino acids. The ends lost 3 bases at V and 8 bases at J; junction bases unmatched: 8.

This chain uses TRBV6-1 with TRBJ1-5; the D gene is possibly TRBD1 (5 bases). Germline V lookup: CDR1 MNHNS, CDR2 SASEGT. V lost 1 base and J lost 6, with 16 bases in between. This CDR3 region has 16 residues. This CDR3 reads CASSEVKLGAFQPQHF. CDR3 bases: TGTGCCAGCAGTGAAGTTAAGCTAGGGGCTTTTCAGCCCCAGCATTTT.

The V gene is TRBV7-2, the J gene TRBJ2-1; 8 bases align to TRBD2. The V gene's germline CDR1 is SGHTA and CDR2 FQGNSA. This CDR3 is built from 17 residues. The V gene end was trimmed by 5 bases and the J gene end by 2 bases; junction bases not matched to a gene: 11. CDR3 in amino acids: CASSHLIGGVPYNEQFF. As DNA, the CDR3 is TGTGCCAGCAGCCATCTGATCGGGGGGGTACCCTACAATGAGCAGTTCTTC. Together with reference TRBV7-2 and TRBJ2-1, the CDR3 gives the full variable domain: GAGVSQSPSNKVTEKGKDVELRCDPISGHTALYWYRQSLGQGLEFLIYFQGNSAPDKSGLPSDRFSAERTGGSVSTLTIQRTQQEDSAVYLCASSHLIGGVPYNEQFFGPGTRLTVL.

The chain is built from TRBV4-2 and TRBJ1-5, with D possibly TRBD1 on 6 matching bases. Per the germline V gene, CDR1 is LGHNA and CDR2 is YNFKEQ. There are 14 residues in the CDR3. V was clipped by 5 bases and J by 2 bases, with 10 bases between them. CDR3 sequence (DNA): TGTGCCAGCAGCTATAGACAGGGCAATCAGCCCCAGCATTTT. It encodes CASSYRQGNQPQHF.

The V call is TRBV21-1, the J call TRBJ1-2; the table's D gene call, TRBD1, was not cross checked with the DNA. TRBV21-1 corresponds to a pseudogene. This CDR3 contains 17 residues. CDR3 in amino acids: CASSNLGGQPLNYGYTF. CDR3 nucleotides: TGTGCCAGCAGCAACCTCGGTGGACAGCCACTGAACTATGGCTACACCTTC.

The CDR3 DNA sequence: TGTGCCAGCAGTTTATCTAACAGGGAGCTAGCCAAAAACATTCAGTACTTC. Protein sequence: CASSLSNRELAKNIQYF. V gene TRBV27 combines with J gene TRBJ2-4; a possible D gene is TRBD1 (6 bases). CDR1 and CDR2 from the germline V gene are MNHEY and SMNVEV (reference sequence). Between the trimmed V and J ends, which lost 0 bases and 0 bases, there was a span of 12 bases. CDR3 length: 17 amino acids.

V is TRBV3-1 (or the pseudogene TRBV3-2) and J is TRBJ1-6, with D perhaps TRBD1 (6 bases). The CDR3 has 15 residues. Germline assignment: CDR1 LGHDT and CDR2 YNNKEL (reference sequence). V was pared by 1 base and J by 13 bases, with 17 bases between. The chain's CDR3 is CASSQGVWGGPPLHF. CDR3 in DNA: TGTGCCAGCAGCCAAGGAGTGTGGGGGGGGCCCCCCCTCCACTTT.

With regard to this clone: Other DNA sequences in this sample translate to the same CDR3. V and J are TRBV6-5 and TRBJ2-2; D may be TRBD2 (6 bases). V was clipped by 0 bases and J by 4 bases, with 6 bases between them. Germline V gene data show CDR1 as MNHEY and CDR2 as SVGAGI. CDR3 length equals 14 residues. Here the CDR3 reads CASSYSGGTGELFF. DNA of the CDR3: TGTGCCAGCAGTTACTCCGGGGGCACCGGGGAGCTGTTTTTT.

The gene calls are TRBV28 and TRBJ2-2, with D unresolved. CDR3 size: 15 residues. The germline V gene has CDR1 MDHEN and CDR2 SYDVKM. V lost 6 bases, J lost 0 bases, and 11 bases lay in between. The CDR3 DNA is TGTGCCAGCAGACTACCGATAACGAACACCGGGGAGCTGTTTTTT. Amino acid sequence: CASRLPITNTGELFF.

The V and J genes are TRBV19 and TRBJ2-1; 9 positions match TRBD2. J lost 4 bases, V lost 6 bases, and 7 bases had no gene match. CDR1 LNHDA and CDR2 SQIVND come from the germline V gene (reference sequence). The CDR3 extends over 15 amino acids. CDR3 nucleotide sequence: TGTGCCAGTAGAGGCCATCTAGCGGGATACAATGAGCAGTTCTTC. Translated: CASRGHLAGYNEQFF. Complete variable domain (other parts from reference TRBV19 and TRBJ2-1): DGGITQSPKYLFRKEGQNVTLSCEQNLNHDAMYWYRQDPGQGLRLIYYSQIVNDFQKGDIAEGYSVSREKKESFPLTVTSAQKNPTAFYLCASRGHLAGYNEQFFGPGTRLTVL.

J is TRBJ1-4 and V is TRBV28; D remains unclear. The CDR3 runs 15 residues. The germline gives CDR1 MDHEN, CDR2 SYDVKM. Trimming took 3 bases from V and 0 from J, leaving 8 bases between them. In DNA form, the CDR3 reads TGTGCCAGCAGTTTCGCTTACACAACTAATGAAAAACTGTTTTTT. Its protein product is CASSFAYTTNEKLFF.

This sequence joins TRBV9 and TRBJ1-1; no firm D call. The germline CDR1 and CDR2 sequences are SGDLS and YYNGEE. The CDR3 contains 15 residues. The V end lost 0 bases, the J end lost 0 bases, and 9 bases lay between the germline ends. The CDR3 DNA is TGTGCCAGCAGCGTAGCCCCAGGTCTGAACACTGAAGCTTTCTTT. Its protein is CASSVAPGLNTEAFF.

The chain recombines TRBV3-1 (or the pseudogene TRBV3-2) with TRBJ2-5; 10 bases fit TRBD2. After removal of 1 base from V and 5 bases from J, the junction contained 7 bases not matched to a gene. Germline loops: CDR1 LGHDT, CDR2 YNNKEL (reference sequence). CDR3 length: 16 amino acids. CDR3 region: CASSQVVLAGAETQYF. The DNA for the CDR3 is TGTGCCAGCAGCCAAGTTGTCCTAGCGGGAGCGGAGACCCAGTACTTC.

The rearrangement uses TRBV25-1 and TRBJ1-1; D remains unclear. The CDR3 contains 13 residues. Germline V gene lookup returns CDR1 MGHDK and CDR2 SYGVNS. Trimming cost V 3 bases and J 1 base, with 6 bases left between them. The CDR3 reads CASSERGNTEAFF. The CDR3 DNA reads TGTGCCAGCAGTGAGCGTGGGAACACTGAAGCTTTCTTT.

The rearrangement links TRBV6-1 to TRBJ1-2, with D tentatively TRBD1 (5 bases). The CDR3 contains 16 residues. Germline V gene sequence: CDR1 MNHNS, CDR2 SASEGT. V lost 1 base and J 4 bases, leaving 16 bases between the germline ends. CDR3 coding DNA: TGTGCCAGCAGTGAAGTGGGCAGGGCGAGGCCCTATGGCTACACCTTC. It codes for CASSEVGRARPYGYTF.

This chain links TRBV5-1 with TRBJ1-1; D is perhaps TRBD1 (6 bases). This CDR3 region has 16 residues. The germline CDR1 and CDR2 sequences are SGHRS and YFSETQ. V was clipped by 6 bases and J by 1 base, with 19 bases between them. The CDR3 DNA reads TGCGCCAGCAAGTCCCTCCTGACAGGACGGAACACTGAAGCTTTCTTT. The encoded protein is CASKSLLTGRNTEAFF.

The chain is built from TRBV2 and TRBJ1-4; D not certain. The CDR3 is 15 amino acids. Germline V gene data show CDR1 as SNHLY and CDR2 as FYNNEI. V lost 2 bases and J lost 4, with 11 bases in between. As DNA, the CDR3 is TGTGCCAGCAGTGAATCTTCCGGGTTTAATGAAAAACTGTTTTTT. It translates to CASSESSGFNEKLFF.

This chain links TRBV7-6 with TRBJ2-2, with 8 bases aligning to TRBD1. The CDR3 contains 17 residues. The germline V gene has CDR1 SGHVS and CDR2 FNYEAQ. The V segment lost 2 bases and the J segment 4 bases; nucleotides outside the gene matches: 9. CDR3 protein: CASSLWFTGGITGELFF. In nucleotides, the CDR3 is TGTGCCAGCAGCTTATGGTTTACAGGGGGTATCACCGGGGAGCTGTTTTTT.

The chain uses TRBV6-5 and TRBJ2-5; a weak D match, TRBD1 (5 bases). The germline gives CDR1 MNHEY, CDR2 SVGAGI. The V end was cut by 6 bases, the J end by 5 bases, with 13 bases between. This CDR3 has 13 residues. Here the CDR3 reads CASRTVVGETQYF. CDR3 bases: TGTGCCAGCAGGACAGTAGTCGGGGAGACCCAGTACTTC.

This rearrangement joins TRBV3-1 (or the pseudogene TRBV3-2) to TRBJ2-3; 9 nucleotides match TRBD1. Unmatched junction bases numbered 5, after V lost 4 bases and J lost 3 bases. The CDR3 sequence is 15 residues long. The V gene's germline CDR1 is LGHDT and CDR2 YNNKEL (reference sequence). For the CDR3, the DNA is TGTGCCAGCAGCCCCGGGACAGGGTTTACAGATACGCAGTATTTT. Encoded protein: CASSPGTGFTDTQYF.

The J gene is TRBJ1-5, the V gene TRBV7-2; the D gene is possibly TRBD1 (6 bases). V was clipped by 5 bases and J by 7 bases, with 15 bases between them. The CDR3 runs 14 residues. From germline, CDR1 is SGHTA and CDR2 FQGNSA. CDR3 nucleotide sequence: TGTGCCAGCAGCCCGGGCAGGGGCTCCCAGCCCCAGCATTTT. This sequence encodes CASSPGRGSQPQHF.

The chain carries TRBV10-1 and TRBJ2-4, with D perhaps TRBD2 (6 bases). V lost 0 bases, J lost 0 bases, and 18 bases lay in between. CDR1 and CDR2 (germline): WNHNN, SYGVQD (reference sequence). This CDR3 has 19 residues. CDR3 amino acids: CASSESRLVLCLAKNIQYF. CDR3 in DNA: TGCGCCAGCAGTGAGTCCCGACTAGTGTTATGTTTAGCCAAAAACATTCAGTACTTC.

This clone has just one count. The chain joins TRBV20-1 to TRBJ1-1; 7 bases agree with TRBD1. Losses at the gene ends were 3 bases for V and 1 base for J; bases not matched to a gene: 5. In germline, CDR1 is DFQATT, CDR2 SNEGSKA (reference sequence). This CDR3 has 14 residues. The CDR3 sequence: CSASRTGRNTEAFF. For the CDR3, the DNA is TGCAGTGCTAGTAGGACAGGAAGGAACACTGAAGCTTTCTTT.

The V call is TRBV10-1, the J call TRBJ2-3, with D unresolved. V was cut by 2 bases and J by 8 bases, with 8 bases left in between. Per germline, CDR1 WNHNN and CDR2 SYGVQD (reference sequence). This CDR3 is 12 amino acids long. The CDR3 reads CASSEDWVTQYF. CDR3 in DNA: TGCGCCAGCAGTGAGGACTGGGTTACGCAGTATTTT.

The chain recombines TRBV4-1 with TRBJ2-7, with 7 bases that match TRBD2. From germline, CDR1 is MGHRA and CDR2 YSYEKL. V was clipped by 6 bases and J by 3 bases; unmatched bases: 14. The CDR3 has 16 amino acids. The CDR3 here is CASRRTVGRGDYEQYF. The CDR3 DNA is TGCGCCAGCAGGCGAACTGTGGGACGGGGGGACTACGAGCAGTACTTC.

The chain couples TRBV5-8 to TRBJ2-7, with D perhaps TRBD2 (7 bases). V lost 4 bases and J lost 3, with 17 bases in between. The CDR3 runs to 15 residues. CDR1 is SGHTS and CDR2 is YDEGEE in the germline V gene. CDR3 DNA sequence: TGTGCCAGCAGCCCCTGGGGGGGCGCGAACTACGAGCAGTACTTC. This translates into CASSPWGGANYEQYF.

This clone was seen only once. The rearrangement links TRBV29-1 to TRBJ2-3; 8 bases map to TRBD2. Losses at the gene ends were 7 bases for V and 5 bases for J; bases not matched to a gene: 8. This CDR3 is built from 13 residues. The germline V gene has CDR1 SQVTM and CDR2 ANQGSEA. In DNA, the CDR3 is TGCAGCGCCGGGGGGGGCACCGGAGATACGCAGTATTTT. Encoded protein: CSAGGGTGDTQYF.

The chain couples TRBV7-9 to TRBJ1-4; no clear D gene. Germline V lookup: CDR1 SEHNR, CDR2 FQNEAQ (reference sequence). This CDR3 spans 13 amino acids. V lost 3 bases, J lost 8 bases, and 10 bases lay in between. The CDR3 is CASSFGEWEKLFF. Here the CDR3 DNA reads TGTGCCAGCAGCTTTGGAGAGTGGGAAAAACTGTTTTTT.

The chain combines TRBV5-1 with TRBJ2-3, with TRBD1 matching over 9 bases. Germline CDR1 SGHRS, CDR2 YFSETQ. J was trimmed by 4 bases and V by 2 bases; bases with no gene match: 8. The CDR3 loop spans 16 amino acids. CDR3 sequence: CASSFSGTGWSDTQYF. The CDR3 DNA sequence: TGCGCCAGCAGCTTTTCCGGGACAGGGTGGTCAGATACGCAGTATTTT.

The chain has TRBV24-1 and TRBJ2-6, with 11 bases that match TRBD2. The V segment lost 2 bases and the J segment 0 bases; nucleotides outside the gene matches: 2. CDR3 length equals 18 residues. From germline, CDR1 is KGHDR and CDR2 SFDVKD. CDR3 in amino acids: CATSDSSGGSSGANVLTF. CDR3 coding DNA: TGTGCCACCAGTGATTCTAGCGGGGGGAGCTCTGGGGCCAACGTCCTGACTTTC.